A selection of T cell receptor beta chains follows, all from one sample in a study of blood T cells in healthy people across ages. TCRdb re-called the 5' RACE reads with MiXCR, one entry per CDR3 protein. Counted here are 500,000 to 650,000 distinct CDR3 sequences, 27% occurring once; the ten biggest clones make up approximately 3.3%. These same data were also listed under a study on T cells of mothers and their children.

The source material was blood. The source is a boy aged 2 to 10 in good health. Both conserved end residues are part of each CDR3.

>TRBV3-1
CASSQVGGRGEYNEQFF
>TRBV3-1
CASSQDAGGHNSPLHF
>TRBV6-5
CASSYQDRNTGELFF
>TRBV27
CASSLWAGASAVSYNEQFF
>TRBV7-9
CASSPPNWGRNTGELFF
>TRBV7-9
CASSYTGTNQPQHF
>TRBV7-2
CASSWSGSGEQFF
>TRBV9
CASSSTGGETGELFF
>TRBV20-1
CSASTSSGRQDTQYF
>TRBV27
CASSLSRDLGEQYF
>TRBV4-3
CASSQGGFGVRGYTF
>TRBV5-1
CASSLEGVLETQYF
>TRBV29-1
CSVEWRDRGTEQYF
>TRBV12-3/TRBV12-4
CASSFRGLRETQYF
>TRBV13
CASSSGQRADEQFF
>TRBV4-3
CASSPDPISVVEQYF
>TRBV20-1
CSAEGRSSYEQYF
>TRBV20-1
CSAFATQPSGQETQYF
>TRBV5-1
CASSLSTGRSLGYTF
>TRBV4-3
CASSQDVVRFNEKLFF
>TRBV10-1
CASSDPTLAGVAKNIQYF
>TRBV6-6
CASRHTSANTHEQFF
>TRBV7-2
CASTFFLRRDRVRLETQYF
>TRBV10-2
CASSQGVYGQPQHF
>TRBV7-9
CASSLGSGGNFDEQFF
>TRBV7-2
CASSLAGPYTGELFF
>TRBV5-1
CASSRTSGDDNEQFF
>TRBV10-3
CAIRGRDKAFF
>TRBV6-1
CASSEVTVRGNEQFF
>TRBV15
CATSRDLGRSNQPQHF
>TRBV4-3
CASSQGGSGTTLSNEQFF
>TRBV20-1
CSVSGSSYNEQFF